The entry below describes one TCR beta chain. Its antigen is unidentified. The PCR made use of 60 Vbeta and 13 Jbeta primers. Here immunoSEQ multiplex PCR was the method, and the copy in TCRdb shows in-frame clones only, minus some. The sample consists of over 100,000 clones, roughly 85% of them appearing once. This entry comes from a study of cytomegalovirus exposure and HLA in healthy donors. Study results and limitations: Common viral pathogens were later found to be apparently linked to several of the most significant clusters. The authors reported that TCR beta sequences could predict HLA-A and HLA-B alleles. These predictions were accurate for most subjects in the first cohort.

Germline V CDR1 and CDR2: WNHNN, SYGVQD (reference sequence). The V and J ends lost 4 bases and 6 bases respectively, with 12 bases between them. The CDR3 covers 14 residues. What was sequenced was PBMCs. The chain links TRBV10-1 to TRBJ2-2; tentatively, D is TRBD1 (5 bases). The sequence was collected from a man between 60 and 70 years old in good health and CMV-seropositive. The CDR3 bases are TGCGCCAGCAGTGTGGCAGGGTCGGCCGGGGAGCTGTTTTTT. Translating it yields CASSVAGSAGELFF.